Here is one T cell receptor beta chain with its context. Antigen unknown. Germline CDR1 is LNHDA and CDR2 is SQIVND (reference sequence). V lost 7 bases and J lost 5, with 15 bases in between. The CDR3 consists of 14 residues. The assay was immunoSEQ multiplex PCR, and TCRdb's table has in-frame clones only and misses some. This table holds 150,000 to 200,000 clones, roughly 88% found once. This sample is part of a study of T cell responses to AZD1222 COVID-19 vaccine. At the level of the study: Pooling covered second doses at about 4 or about 12 weeks.

The study's findings and limits: Donors, mostly white British, included more females; clonal diversity was possibly underestimated. Two doses of AZD1222 preceded a rise in Spike-specific TCR breadth and depth.

The sample was peripheral blood, taken on day 0 of AZD1222 vaccination. The chain joins TRBV19 to TRBJ1-5, with D unresolved. The clonotype comes from an adult in good health. This chain's CDR3 is CASTPRWGDQPQHF. Here the CDR3 DNA reads TGTGCCAGTACCCCCAGATGGGGAGATCAGCCCCAGCATTTT.